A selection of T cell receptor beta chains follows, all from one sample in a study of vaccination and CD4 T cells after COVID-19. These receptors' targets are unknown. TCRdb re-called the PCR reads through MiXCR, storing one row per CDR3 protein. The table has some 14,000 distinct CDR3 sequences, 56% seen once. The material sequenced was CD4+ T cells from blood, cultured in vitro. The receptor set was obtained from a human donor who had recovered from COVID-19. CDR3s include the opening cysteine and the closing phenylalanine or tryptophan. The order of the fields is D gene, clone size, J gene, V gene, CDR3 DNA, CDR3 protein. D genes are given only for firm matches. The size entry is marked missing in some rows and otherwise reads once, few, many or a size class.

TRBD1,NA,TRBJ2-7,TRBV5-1,TGCGCCAGCAGCCAACAATCGGGACAGGGTACCTACGAGCAGTACTTC,CASSQQSGQGTYEQYF
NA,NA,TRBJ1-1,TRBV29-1,TGCAGCGTTGCGGGCGGGATGAACACTGAAGCTTTCTTT,CSVAGGMNTEAFF
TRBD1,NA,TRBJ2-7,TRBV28,TGTGCCAGCAGTCTACCCTCGACAGGGGCCTACGAGCAGTACTTC,CASSLPSTGAYEQYF
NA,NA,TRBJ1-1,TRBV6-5,TGTGCCAGCAGTTGGACGCGGAACACTGAAGCTTTCTTT,CASSWTRNTEAFF
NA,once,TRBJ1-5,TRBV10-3,TGTGCCATCAGAGGGGGGGGCAATCAGCCCCAGCATTTT,CAIRGGGNQPQHF
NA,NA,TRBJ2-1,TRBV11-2,TGTGCCAGCAGCTCCCTTAGGACACACAATGAGCAGTTCTTC,CASSSLRTHNEQFF
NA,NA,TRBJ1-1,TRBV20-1,TGCAGTGCTAGAAAGGTGAACACTGAAGCTTTCTTT,CSARKVNTEAFF
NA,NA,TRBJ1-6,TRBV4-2,TGTGCCAGCAGCCTCAGGGAGTTGGATAATTCACCCCTCCACTTT,CASSLRELDNSPLHF
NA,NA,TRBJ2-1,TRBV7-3,TGTGCCAGCAGCCCGGACAATGAGCAGTTCTTC,CASSPDNEQFF
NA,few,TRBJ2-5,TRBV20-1,TGCAGTGTTGGAGTTTTGGAGACCCAGTACTTC,CSVGVLETQYF
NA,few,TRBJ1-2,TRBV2,TGTGCCAGCCGGGGGGGCTCATGGGGCTACACCTTC,CASRGGSWGYTF
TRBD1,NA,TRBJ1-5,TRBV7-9,TGTGCCAGCAGCTCCGGGACAGGGGTGGGCAATCAGCCCCAGCATTTT,CASSSGTGVGNQPQHF
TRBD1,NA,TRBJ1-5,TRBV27,TGTGCCAGCAGTCCAGAAGACAGGGCCAATCAGCCCCAGCATTTT,CASSPEDRANQPQHF
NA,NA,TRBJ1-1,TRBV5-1,TGCGCCAGCAGCTTAAGGCCCGTAGGGGGGGTCACTGAAGCTTTCTTT,CASSLRPVGGVTEAFF
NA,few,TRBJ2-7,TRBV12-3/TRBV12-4,TGTGCCAGCAGTTTGTGGAGAGGCTTAAGGTACGAGCAGTACTTC,CASSLWRGLRYEQYF
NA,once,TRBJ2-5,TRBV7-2,TGTGCCAGCAGCTTACGGGACATGGAGACCCAGTACTTC,CASSLRDMETQYF
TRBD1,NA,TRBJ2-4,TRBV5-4,TGTGCCAGCAGCTCTCAGAATTCAGGGGGCATTCAGTACTTC,CASSSQNSGGIQYF
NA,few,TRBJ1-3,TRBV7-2,TGTGCCAGCAGCTTAGAGAACCCAGGATCTGGAAACACCATATATTTT,CASSLENPGSGNTIYF
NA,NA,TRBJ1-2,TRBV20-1,TGCAGTGCTAGAGTTGGTGGCTACACCTTC,CSARVGGYTF
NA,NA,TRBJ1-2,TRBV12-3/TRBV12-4,TGTGCCAGCAGACAACAGGGATTCTTTTATGGCTACACCTTC,CASRQQGFFYGYTF
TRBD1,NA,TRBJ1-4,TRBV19,TGTGCCAGTAGCGACCGGGACAGAACTGGAAAACTGTTTTTT,CASSDRDRTGKLFF
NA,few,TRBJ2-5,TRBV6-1,TGTGCCAGCAGTGAAAGGGGGGCCGGGGAGACCCAGTACTTC,CASSERGAGETQYF
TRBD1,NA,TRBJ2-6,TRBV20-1,TGCAGTGCTAGAGCCACCGGGACAGGAGCCTCTGGGGCCAACGTCCTGACTTTC,CSARATGTGASGANVLTF
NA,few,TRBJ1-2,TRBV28,TGTGCCAGCAGCTCCTCCAGTCGGGGCGCGGACTATGGCTACACCTTC,CASSSSSRGADYGYTF
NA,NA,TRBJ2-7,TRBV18,TGTGCCAGCTCACCTTCTCCCTACGAGCAGTACTTC,CASSPSPYEQYF
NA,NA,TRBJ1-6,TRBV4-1,TGCGCCAGCAGCCAAGATCACCGGGCCCAGTATCGAACGGGATCACCCCTCCACTTT,CASSQDHRAQYRTGSPLHF
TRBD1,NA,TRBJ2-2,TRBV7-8,TGTGCCAGCAGCTCCGTGACAGGGGCGGGCGGGGAGCTGTTTTTT,CASSSVTGAGGELFF
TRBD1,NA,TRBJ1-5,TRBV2,TGTGCCAGCAGTTGGACAGGGGGCCAGGATCAGCCCCAGCATTTT,CASSWTGGQDQPQHF
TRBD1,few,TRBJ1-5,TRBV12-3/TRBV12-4,TGTGCCAGCAGTCCGACAGGGCAGTTTAGCAATCAGCCCCAGCATTTT,CASSPTGQFSNQPQHF
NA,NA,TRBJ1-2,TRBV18,TGTGCCAGCTCAACCCGAGCCAGTAACTATGGCTACACCTTC,CASSTRASNYGYTF
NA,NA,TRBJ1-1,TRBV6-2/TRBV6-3,TGTGCCAGCAGTTACACGGAACTGGACACTGAAGCTTTCTTT,CASSYTELDTEAFF
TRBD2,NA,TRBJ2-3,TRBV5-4,TGTGCCAGCAGCTTGGCTAGCGGCGACTCTGGTACGCAGTATTTT,CASSLASGDSGTQYF
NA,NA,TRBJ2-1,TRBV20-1,TGCAGTGCCAGCTACAATGAGCAGTTCTTC,CSASYNEQFF
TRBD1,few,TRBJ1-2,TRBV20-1,TGCAGTGCGAGACAGGGGGCGGAGTATGGCTACACCTTC,CSARQGAEYGYTF
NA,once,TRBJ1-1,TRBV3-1,TGTGCCAGCAGCCAAGAAGGAGGGACAAGAAAGGGCACTGAAGCTTTCTTT,CASSQEGGTRKGTEAFF
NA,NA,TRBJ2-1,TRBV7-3,TGTGCCAGCAGCTTGCGGACCCCATCCCATGAGCAGTTCTTC,CASSLRTPSHEQFF
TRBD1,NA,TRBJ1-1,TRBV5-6,TGTGCCAGCAGCTTGAGACAGGGAGAAGCTTTCTTT,CASSLRQGEAFF
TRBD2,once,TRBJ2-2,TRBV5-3,TGTGCCAGAAGCTTGGGCCGCCTGAGCGGGAGGCACGGGGAGCTGTTTTTT,CARSLGRLSGRHGELFF
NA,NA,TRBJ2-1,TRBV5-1,TGCGCCAGCAGCCCATCTGGGGCTAGTAGGCAGTTCTTC,CASSPSGASRQFF
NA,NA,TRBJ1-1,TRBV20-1,TGCAGTGCTAGTCACGGGGGGGGATCCACTGAAGCTTTCTTT,CSASHGGGSTEAFF
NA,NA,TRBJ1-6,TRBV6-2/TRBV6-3,TGTGCCAGGAGGATACCCGCCCCTAATTCACCCCTCCACTTT,CARRIPAPNSPLHF
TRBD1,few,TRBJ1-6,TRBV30,TGTGCCTGGAGTGAAGGACAGGGGGGGAGTTCACCCCTCCACTTT,CAWSEGQGGSSPLHF
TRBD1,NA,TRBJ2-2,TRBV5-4,TGTGCCAGCAGCTTGGGGGGACAGGGGGACACCGGGGAGCTGTTTTTT,CASSLGGQGDTGELFF
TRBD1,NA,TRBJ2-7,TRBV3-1,TGTGCCAGCAGCCTACAGGGGGCTGAGGGCGAGCAGTACTTC,CASSLQGAEGEQYF
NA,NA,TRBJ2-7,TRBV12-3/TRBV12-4,TGTGCCAGCAGTTTAGGAGGGGTGTACGAGCAGTACTTC,CASSLGGVYEQYF
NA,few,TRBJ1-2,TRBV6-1,TGTGCCAGCCGCGAATCAGTAAACTATGGCTACACCTTC,CASRESVNYGYTF
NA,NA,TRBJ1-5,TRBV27,TGTGCCAGCAGTTCCCTGGGGCTTTCCCAGCCCCAGCATTTT,CASSSLGLSQPQHF